Shown below are 27 T cell receptor beta chains from a single sample sequenced in a study of T cell changes during pregnancy in multiple sclerosis. This table comes from immunoSEQ multiplex PCR, and its TCRdb copy is limited to in-frame clones, with some not included. This sample carries some 51,000 clones, 94% of them seen once, and the ten largest clones take about 4.7%. Sequenced here: CD8+ T cells from peripheral blood mononuclear cells, sampled in the first trimester of pregnancy. The receptors shown here come from a female donor with multiple sclerosis, enrolled in a pregnancy study.

The chain joins TRBV6-1 to TRBJ2-7; 8 positions match TRBD1. The germline V gene encodes CDR1 MNHNS and CDR2 SASEGT. The CDR3 is 15 residues long. Trimming cost V 5 bases and J 3 bases; bases outside gene matches: 9. The CDR3 nucleotides read TGTGCCAGCAGTTCCGTAGACAGGGGCTTCTACGAGCAGTACTTC. As protein: CASSSVDRGFYEQYF.

The rearrangement joins TRBV19 to TRBJ1-5; 7 bases are shared with TRBD1. The CDR3 sequence is 14 residues long. The J segment lost 6 bases and the V segment lost 1 base, leaving 3 bases of the junction unmatched. The V gene's germline CDR1 is LNHDA and CDR2 SQIVND (reference sequence). CDR3: CASSIGQGPQPQHF. The DNA for the CDR3 is TGTGCCAGTAGTATAGGACAGGGACCTCAGCCCCAGCATTTT.

The chain recombines TRBV7-9 with TRBJ2-2; D is uncertain. Per the germline V gene, CDR1 is SEHNR and CDR2 is FQNEAQ (reference sequence). V was shortened by 5 bases and J by 6 bases, with 10 bases between the two germline ends. The CDR3 spans 13 residues. The CDR3 reads CASSVPRAGELFF. The CDR3 DNA reads TGTGCCAGCAGCGTACCTAGAGCCGGGGAGCTGTTTTTT. The full variable domain, rest sourced from reference TRBV7-9 and TRBJ2-2, is DTGVSQNPRHKITKRGQNVTFRCDPISEHNRLYWYRQTLGQGPEFLTYFQNEAQLEKSRLLSDRFSAERPKGSFSTLEIQRTEQGDSAMYLCASSVPRAGELFFGEGSRLTVL.

The V call is TRBV27, the J call TRBJ1-3; TRBD1 matches 8 bases. This CDR3 contains 14 residues. The ends lost 8 bases at V and 0 bases at J; junction bases unmatched: 3. The germline V gene encodes CDR1 MNHEY and CDR2 SMNVEV (reference sequence). CDR3 amino acids: CASADRDSGNTIYF. The CDR3 nucleotides read TGTGCCAGCGCGGACAGGGACTCTGGAAACACCATATATTTT.

V usage is TRBV6-5 and J usage is TRBJ2-1; 7 bases line up with TRBD2. This CDR3 is 15 amino acids long. CDR1 MNHEY and CDR2 SVGAGI come from the germline V gene. After removal of 5 bases from V and 4 bases from J, the junction contained 8 bases not matched to a gene. The CDR3 is CASSLADSSYNEQFF. CDR3 nucleotide sequence: TGTGCCAGCAGTCTAGCGGATTCTAGTTACAATGAGCAGTTCTTC.

The CDR3 DNA reads as TGTGCCAGCAGCGCCGAAGGGGGTCGAGAGACCCAGTACTTC. Translation gives CASSAEGGRETQYF. This chain connects TRBV9 to TRBJ2-5; perhaps TRBD1 as D (6 bases). The germline CDR1 and CDR2 sequences are SGDLS and YYNGEE. The germline V and J ends were trimmed by 3 bases and 4 bases, with 13 bases remaining between them. CDR3 size: 14 residues.

V usage is TRBV7-3 and J usage is TRBJ1-1; 7 nucleotides line up with TRBD1. The V gene end was trimmed by 2 bases and the J gene end by 4 bases; junction bases not matched to a gene: 4. CDR1 and CDR2 (germline): SGHTA, FQGTGA. The CDR3 runs 14 residues. CDR3 sequence: CASSLQGEVTEAFF. The CDR3 DNA reads TGTGCCAGCAGCTTACAGGGGGAGGTCACTGAAGCTTTCTTT.

This chain uses TRBV18 with TRBJ2-5; 9 bases line up with TRBD1. Per the germline V gene, CDR1 is KGHSH and CDR2 is LQKENI. The CDR3 has 15 residues. V lost 8 bases and J lost 2; bases outside the gene matches: 9. CDR3 nucleotide sequence: TGTGCCAGCCGGGACAGGGACGGTTGGCAAGAGACCCAGTACTTC. This gives the protein CASRDRDGWQETQYF.

CDR3 DNA: TGTGCCACCAGCTCCCCCCAGGCACAGGGAGTCCCAGATACGCAGTATTTT. This gives the protein CATSSPQAQGVPDTQYF. V usage is TRBV15 and J usage is TRBJ2-3; weak D call: TRBD1 (6 bases). V lost 5 bases and J 4 bases, leaving 22 bases between the germline ends. Looked up from germline, CDR1 is LNHNV and CDR2 is YYDKDF (reference sequence). This CDR3 comprises 17 residues. The whole variable domain, filled in from reference TRBV15 and TRBJ2-3, reads DAMVIQNPRYQVTQFGKPVTLSCSQTLNHNVMYWYQQKSSQAPKLLFHYYDKDFNNEADTPDNFQSRRPNTSFCFLDIRSPGLGDTAMYLCATSSPQAQGVPDTQYFGPGTRLTVL.

V gene TRBV7-9 combines with J gene TRBJ1-4; 10 positions agree with TRBD1. J gave up 7 bases and V 5 bases, and 10 bases lay outside the gene matches. This CDR3 comprises 16 residues. Looked up from germline, CDR1 is SEHNR and CDR2 is FQNEAQ (reference sequence). The CDR3 DNA is TGTGCCAGCAGCATAAGACAGGGGGCGCGGGGTGAAAAACTGTTTTTT. Its protein product is CASSIRQGARGEKLFF. The whole variable domain, remainder taken from reference TRBV7-9 and TRBJ1-4, is DTGVSQNPRHKITKRGQNVTFRCDPISEHNRLYWYRQTLGQGPEFLTYFQNEAQLEKSRLLSDRFSAERPKGSFSTLEIQRTEQGDSAMYLCASSIRQGARGEKLFFGSGTQLSVL.

V is TRBV7-9 and J is TRBJ2-2; a weak D match, TRBD2 (5 bases). V shed 5 bases and J shed 5 bases, with 12 bases lying between them. This CDR3 is built from 14 residues. Germline V gene data show CDR1 as SEHNR and CDR2 as FQNEAQ (reference sequence). In DNA form, the CDR3 reads TGTGCCAGCAGCGGAGGTTATGGAACCGGGGAGCTGTTTTTT. Encoded protein: CASSGGYGTGELFF.

The chain carries TRBV6-5 and TRBJ1-1; 8 bases align to TRBD1. Germline CDR1 MNHEY, CDR2 SVGAGI. The CDR3 is 15 residues long. V gave up 7 bases and J gave up 0 bases; unmatched junction bases: 7. The CDR3 loop reads CASTIGQGLNTEAFF. In nucleotides, the CDR3 is TGTGCCAGCACCATCGGACAGGGCTTGAACACTGAAGCTTTCTTT.

The rearrangement joins TRBV28 to TRBJ1-5; 9 nucleotides match TRBD1. CDR3 length equals 15 residues. Germline V gene data show CDR1 as MDHEN and CDR2 as SYDVKM. The V and J ends lost 7 bases and 7 bases, in that order; junction bases with no gene match: 11. The CDR3 region has the DNA TGTGCCAGCATTGATCCGGGACAGGGTTACCAGCCCCAGCATTTT. This sequence encodes CASIDPGQGYQPQHF.

The chain links TRBV7-9 to TRBJ2-1, with 8 bases aligning to TRBD2. The CDR3 extends over 16 amino acids. Germline V gene data show CDR1 as SEHNR and CDR2 as FQNEAQ (reference sequence). The V and J ends lost 2 bases and 1 base, in that order; junction bases with no gene match: 4. Written as DNA, the CDR3 is TGTGCCAGCAGCTTACTTCCTAGCGGGTCCTACAATGAGCAGTTCTTC. Translation gives CASSLLPSGSYNEQFF.

The chain links TRBV4-1 to TRBJ2-3; maybe TRBD2 (5 bases). V was pared by 2 bases and J by 6 bases, with 18 bases between. The CDR3 is 16 residues long. Germline assignment: CDR1 MGHRA and CDR2 YSYEKL. Here the CDR3 DNA reads TGCGCCAGCAGCCAACGGGGATCTGTGTCGGGGGATACGCAGTATTTT. Its translation: CASSQRGSVSGDTQYF.

This clone came up once. Other DNA sequences in the same sample also yield this CDR3. The V gene is TRBV4-2, the J gene TRBJ2-3, with a possible D match to TRBD1 (5 bases). CDR3 length: 14 residues. V lost 6 bases and J lost 5, with 15 bases in between. Germline V lookup: CDR1 LGHNA, CDR2 YNFKEQ. CDR3 loop: CASSPKGLGDTQYF. The CDR3 region has the DNA TGTGCCAGCAGTCCGAAGGGGTTAGGAGATACGCAGTATTTT.

The rearrangement uses TRBV29-1 and TRBJ2-1; 9 positions match TRBD1. There are 16 residues in the CDR3. In germline, CDR1 is SQVTM, CDR2 ANQGSEA. The V gene end was trimmed by 2 bases and the J gene end by 2 bases; junction bases not matched to a gene: 7. The CDR3 loop reads CSVESPGTGTYNEQFF. CDR3 in DNA: TGCAGCGTTGAATCTCCCGGGACAGGGACCTACAATGAGCAGTTCTTC.

This chain uses TRBV7-6 with TRBJ1-1; D ambiguous. Germline-derived CDR1 and CDR2 are SGHVS and FNYEAQ. The CDR3 spans 11 residues. V gave up 5 bases and J gave up 5 bases, with 6 bases separating them. In nucleotides, the CDR3 is TGTGCCAGCAGCGCCGGGACTGAAGCTTTCTTT. Protein: CASSAGTEAFF. Full variable domain (missing parts from reference TRBV7-6 and TRBJ1-1): GAGVSQSPRYKVTKRGQDVALRCDPISGHVSLYWYRQALGQGPEFLTYFNYEAQQDKSGLPNDRFSAERPEGSISTLTIQRTEQRDSAMYRCASSAGTEAFFGQGTRLTVV.

This chain joins TRBV9 and TRBJ2-1, with D possibly being TRBD1 (6 bases). The CDR3 totals 13 residues. V was trimmed by 5 bases and J by 5 bases, leaving 11 bases between them. Germline CDR1 and CDR2: SGDLS and YYNGEE. The CDR3 region has the DNA TGTGCCAGCAGTTGGACAGCCAACAATGAGCAGTTCTTC. This codes for CASSWTANNEQFF.

The chain uses TRBV5-4 and TRBJ2-5; TRBD1 matches at 9 bases. In germline, CDR1 is SGHNT, CDR2 YYREEE (reference sequence). V was pared by 5 bases and J by 4 bases, with 15 bases of the junction left unmatched. The CDR3 is made up of 17 amino acids. The CDR3 here is CASSSGLDRGQGETQYF. The DNA for the CDR3 is TGTGCCAGCAGTTCGGGGTTGGACAGGGGACAGGGAGAGACCCAGTACTTC.

The V call is TRBV11-2, the J call TRBJ2-2; D is possibly TRBD1 (6 bases). Germline CDR1 is SGHAT and CDR2 is FQNNGV. With 4 bases removed from V and 5 bases from J, the gap between germline ends came to 14 bases. The length of the CDR3 is 15 residues. The CDR3 reads CASSSFRDKTGELFF. DNA of the CDR3: TGTGCCAGCAGCTCCTTCCGGGACAAGACCGGGGAGCTGTTTTTT.

The chain recombines TRBV5-1 with TRBJ2-1; tentative D call: TRBD2 (6 bases). This CDR3 spans 14 amino acids. The V and J ends lost 3 bases and 1 base respectively, with 8 bases between them. Germline V gene data show CDR1 as SGHRS and CDR2 as YFSETQ. CDR3 sequence: CASSSRGSYNEQFF. The CDR3 DNA reads TGCGCCAGCAGCTCGCGGGGATCCTACAATGAGCAGTTCTTC.

The chain links TRBV27 to TRBJ2-7; tentative D call: TRBD1 (5 bases). This CDR3 has 13 residues. Germline CDR1 MNHEY, CDR2 SMNVEV (reference sequence). V lost 4 bases and J 2 bases, leaving 9 bases between the germline ends. The CDR3 DNA sequence: TGTGCCAGCAGTTACCCAGGGACCTACGAGCAGTACTTC. Its translation is CASSYPGTYEQYF.

This chain connects TRBV11-2 to TRBJ1-1; 7 bases align to TRBD1. Trimming removed 4 bases from V and 1 base from J; junction bases left unmatched: 3. This CDR3 contains 14 residues. The germline CDR1 and CDR2 sequences are SGHAT and FQNNGV. CDR3 region: CASSYRGRNTEAFF. CDR3 DNA sequence: TGTGCCAGCAGCTACAGGGGACGGAACACTGAAGCTTTCTTT. Combining the CDR3 with reference TRBV11-2 and TRBJ1-1 gives the whole variable domain EAGVAQSPRYKIIEKRQSVAFWCNPISGHATLYWYQQILGQGPKLLIQFQNNGVVDDSQLPKDRFSAERLKGVDSTLKIQPAKLEDSAVYLCASSYRGRNTEAFFGQGTRLTVV.

Only one count was recorded for this clone. The chain employs TRBV11-2 and TRBJ2-3, with a weak D call TRBD1 (7 bases). In germline, CDR1 is SGHAT, CDR2 FQNNGV. V lost 4 bases, J lost 0 bases, and 20 bases lay in between. The CDR3 covers 18 residues. Written as DNA, the CDR3 is TGTGCCAGCAGCTACGGGGCGGGACAGTCTTCTAGCACAGATACGCAGTATTTT. This encodes CASSYGAGQSSSTDTQYF. Filled out from reference TRBV11-2 and TRBJ2-3, the complete variable domain reads EAGVAQSPRYKIIEKRQSVAFWCNPISGHATLYWYQQILGQGPKLLIQFQNNGVVDDSQLPKDRFSAERLKGVDSTLKIQPAKLEDSAVYLCASSYGAGQSSSTDTQYFGPGTRLTVL.

V gene TRBV15 combines with J gene TRBJ1-3; no clear D. CDR3 size: 16 residues. Germline V gene sequence: CDR1 LNHNV, CDR2 YYDKDF (reference sequence). The V end was cut by 0 bases, the J end by 0 bases, with 9 bases between. The CDR3 spells CATSRDQAGSGNTIYF. The DNA for the CDR3 is TGTGCCACCAGCAGAGATCAGGCCGGCTCTGGAAACACCATATATTTT.

The V and J genes are TRBV7-3 and TRBJ2-7; possible D gene TRBD2, 6 bases. CDR1 and CDR2 (germline): SGHTA, FQGTGA. This CDR3 comprises 13 residues. The V and J ends lost 5 bases and 5 bases respectively, with 13 bases between them. The CDR3 DNA is TGTGCCAGCAGCCCTCTCGGGGGAGACGAGCAGTACTTC. Its protein product is CASSPLGGDEQYF.